A selection of T cell receptor beta chains follows, all from one sample in a study of cytomegalovirus exposure and HLA in healthy donors. Produced via immunoSEQ multiplex PCR; TCRdb's table is partial and in-frame only. Of 120,000 to 150,000 clones in the sample, around three fifths were seen once. The sequenced sample was PBMCs. The receptors stem from a woman aged 30 to 39 in good health and CMV-seropositive. Both conserved end residues are part of each CDR3. The D gene is left open where the match is weak. Some rows mark clone size as missing; the rest say once, few, many or name a class of expanded clone.

v_gene	d_gene	abundance	j_gene	CDR3nt	CDR3aa
TRBV7-8	TRBD1	.	TRBJ1-3	TGTGCCAGCAGCCAGAGGACAGGGCAGAGTGGAAACACCATATATTTT	CASSQRTGQSGNTIYF
TRBV18	.	once	TRBJ2-5	TGTGCCAGCTCACCCACCGGGACTTCCCAAGAGACCCAGTACTTC	CASSPTGTSQETQYF
TRBV27	TRBD1	few	TRBJ2-7	TGTGCCAGCAGCCTGGGTTACAGGGGCAACGAGCAGTACTTC	CASSLGYRGNEQYF
TRBV2	.	once	TRBJ1-4	TGTGCCAGCGGAAAAACAGGAGCTAATGAAAAACTGTTTTTT	CASGKTGANEKLFF
TRBV11-1	.	few	TRBJ2-7	TGTGCCAGCAGCCCGGAACTAGGAGGGGAGCAGTACTTC	CASSPELGGEQYF
TRBV5-1	.	.	TRBJ2-1	TGCGCCAGCAGCCCCGGGTGGGGAAGGAGGAATGAGCAGTTCTTC	CASSPGWGRRNEQFF
TRBV2	TRBD1	few	TRBJ2-3	TGTGCCACACAGGGGGAGGATACGCAGTATTTT	CATQGEDTQYF
TRBV19	.	.	TRBJ2-7	TGTGCCAGTAGTGCGGGACAGGAGCAGTACTTC	CASSAGQEQYF
TRBV2	TRBD2	few	TRBJ2-1	TGTGCCAGCAGTGAAGTGAGAAGCGGGAGGAGATACAATGAGCAGTTCTTC	CASSEVRSGRRYNEQFF
TRBV10-2	.	.	TRBJ2-7	TGCGCCAGCAGTGGGTGGGACGCGGGGAGCGAGCAGTACTTC	CASSGWDAGSEQYF
TRBV7-2	TRBD1	few	TRBJ2-7	TGTGCCAGCAGCCAAGGTCGGACAGGCGTCTCCTACGAGCAGTACTTC	CASSQGRTGVSYEQYF
TRBV28	.	.	TRBJ1-5	TGTGCCAGCAGTTTATTCCGAACCATCAGGGTGAGCAATCAGCCCCAGCATTTT	CASSLFRTIRVSNQPQHF
TRBV7-2	.	.	TRBJ2-5	TGTGCCAGCAGCTTAACAAGCGGGTCGGAGACCCAGTACTTC	CASSLTSGSETQYF
TRBV18	TRBD2	once	TRBJ2-1	TGTGCCAGCTCACCCGTCGCGGGAGCGGGAGCGGAGTTCTTC	CASSPVAGAGAEFF
TRBV19	.	.	TRBJ1-1	TGTGCCAGCCTTCCCTCCCAGGGAAACACTGAAGCTTTCTTT	CASLPSQGNTEAFF
TRBV4-2	TRBD1	.	TRBJ1-3	TGTGCCAGCAGCCAAGTTTCGGACAGGGGGTTGTACACCATATATTTT	CASSQVSDRGLYTIYF
TRBV18	.	.	TRBJ2-3	TGTGCCAGCTCACCCCAGGGGCCCGATACGCAGTATTTT	CASSPQGPDTQYF
TRBV29-1	TRBD2	.	TRBJ2-2	TGCAGCGGCCTAGCGGGAGAAACCGGGGAGCTGTTTTTT	CSGLAGETGELFF
TRBV7-2	TRBD1	.	TRBJ2-5	TGTGCCAGCAGCTTAGCGACAGGGTACCAAGAGACCCAGTACTTC	CASSLATGYQETQYF
TRBV25-1	TRBD2	.	TRBJ2-1	TGTGCCAGCAGTCTAAGCGGGAGTAGTGAGCAGTTCTTC	CASSLSGSSEQFF
TRBV25-1	.	.	TRBJ1-6	TGTGCCAGCAGTGAATCAACAGGGTATAATTCACCCCTCCACTTT	CASSESTGYNSPLHF
TRBV6-6	.	.	TRBJ1-5	TGTGCCAGCAGCAAACAGGGATCCAGTCAGCCCCAGCATTTT	CASSKQGSSQPQHF
TRBV6-6	TRBD1	.	TRBJ2-7	TGTGCCAGCAGCCGGGACAGCCCTTACGAGCAGTACTTC	CASSRDSPYEQYF
TRBV5-1	TRBD2	once	TRBJ2-7	TGCGCCAGCGGCCAGGGGTCTAGCGGGAGATACGAGCAGTACTTC	CASGQGSSGRYEQYF
TRBV19	.	.	TRBJ2-1	TGTGCCAGTAGTACAGGTCCGGACAATGAGCAGTTCTTC	CASSTGPDNEQFF
TRBV5-1	TRBD2	.	TRBJ2-5	TGCGCCAGCAGCGAGGGACTAGAGGGTTTCGAGACCCAGTACTTC	CASSEGLEGFETQYF
TRBV27	TRBD1	few	TRBJ2-5	TGTGCCAGCAGTTTATTGGGACAGGGGACCCACTTC	CASSLLGQGTHF
TRBV30	.	.	TRBJ2-2	TGTGCCTGGAGTGTAGGCGGGGCCGGCGGGGAGCTGTTTTTT	CAWSVGGAGGELFF
TRBV28	.	.	TRBJ1-2	TGTGCCAGCAGCCTCAACGCGTTTTATGGCTACACCTTC	CASSLNAFYGYTF
TRBV2	.	.	TRBJ2-1	TGTGCCAGCAGTGCCGTTCCAGATGAGCAGTTCTTC	CASSAVPDEQFF
TRBV2	TRBD1	.	TRBJ1-1	TGTGCCAGCAGTGAAGCTGAGGGACAGGGGGTGAAGGCTTTCTTT	CASSEAEGQGVKAFF
TRBV7-3	.	.	TRBJ1-6	TGTGCCAGCAGCTTTATCCGTTACGCGAGCTCCTATAATTCCCCCCTCCACTTT	CASSFIRYASSYNSPLHF